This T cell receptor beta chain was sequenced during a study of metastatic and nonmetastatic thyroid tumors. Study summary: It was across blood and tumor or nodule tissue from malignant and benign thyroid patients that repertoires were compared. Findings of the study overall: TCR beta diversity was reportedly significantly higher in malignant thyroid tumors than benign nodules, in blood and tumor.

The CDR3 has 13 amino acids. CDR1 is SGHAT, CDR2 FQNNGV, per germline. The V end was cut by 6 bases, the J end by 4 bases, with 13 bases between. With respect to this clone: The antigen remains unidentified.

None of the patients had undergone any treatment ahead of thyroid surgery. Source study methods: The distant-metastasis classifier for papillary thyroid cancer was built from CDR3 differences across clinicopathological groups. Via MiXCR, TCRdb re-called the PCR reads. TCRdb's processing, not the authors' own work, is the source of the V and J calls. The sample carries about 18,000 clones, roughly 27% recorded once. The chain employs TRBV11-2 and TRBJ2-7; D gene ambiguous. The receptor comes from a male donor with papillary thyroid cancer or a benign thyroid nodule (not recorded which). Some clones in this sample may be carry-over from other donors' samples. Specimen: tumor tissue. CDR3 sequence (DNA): TGTGCCAGCAGTCGAACAGACGGGTACGAGCAGTACTTC. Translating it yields CASSRTDGYEQYF. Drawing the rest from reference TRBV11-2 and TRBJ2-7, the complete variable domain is EAGVAQSPRYKIIEKRQSVAFWCNPISGHATLYWYQQILGQGPKLLIQFQNNGVVDDSQLPKDRFSAERLKGVDSTLKIQPAKLEDSAVYLCASSRTDGYEQYFGPGTRLTVT.